This T cell receptor beta chain was recorded in a study of CD8 T cells in ankylosing spondylitis. At least ten counts were recorded for this clonotype. MiXCR, run by TCRdb on the 5' RACE reads, gives a single entry per CDR3 protein. The profile shows 150,000 to 200,000 distinct CDR3 sequences, roughly 12% of them singletons. Germline loops: CDR1 SGHRS, CDR2 YFSETQ. Trimming removed 0 bases from V and 8 bases from J; junction bases left unmatched: 7. CDR3 size: 15 residues. The chain links TRBV5-1 to TRBJ2-1; 8 bases match TRBD1. The sample consisted of blood, either unsorted or a sorted T cell fraction (not recorded which). This sequence was found in a male donor with ankylosing spondylitis or in good health (not recorded which). The CDR3 loop is CASSLGTGILHEQFF. The CDR3 nucleotides read TGCGCCAGCAGCTTGGGGACAGGGATCTTGCATGAGCAGTTCTTC.